Listed here is a single TCR beta chain. Its antigen is unidentified. These data belong to a study of T cells in pancreatic ductal adenocarcinoma. Sequencing used immunoSEQ multiplex PCR; TCRdb keeps in-frame clones, though not all of them. The sample holds over 90,000 clones, about 95% seen once. Notes on the study in general: Tumor samples had fewer productive templates and approximately 8-fold fewer unique clonotypes than blood. This surgical cohort overrepresents the minority presenting with early-stage disease.

CDR3 size: 12 residues. CDR1 and CDR2 (germline): LNHDA, SQIVND (reference sequence). V was pared by 8 bases and J by 3 bases, with 10 bases between. No neoadjuvant therapy was given to the selected pancreatic ductal adenocarcinoma patients before their surgery. Sample: PBMCs. The V and J genes are TRBV19 and TRBJ1-2; weak D call: TRBD1 (5 bases). The source of this sequence is a human donor with pancreatic ductal adenocarcinoma. CDR3 protein: CASSKGDYGYTF. CDR3 coding DNA: TGTGCCAGTTCGAAAGGGGACTATGGCTACACCTTC.